Each of the 23 T cell receptor beta chains below was sequenced from the same sample in a study of cytomegalovirus exposure and HLA in healthy donors. Primers: 60 Vbeta forward and 13 Jbeta reverse. Some clones are missing from TCRdb's copy, which holds only in-frame ones; the method was immunoSEQ multiplex PCR. The sample carries 75,000 to 90,000 clones, about 77% recorded once. Sequencing was carried out using PBMCs. These receptors were obtained from a man in his fifties or sixties in good health and CMV-seronegative.

The chain uses TRBV6-5 and TRBJ1-1, with 9 bases aligning to TRBD1. The V gene's germline CDR1 is MNHEY and CDR2 SVGAGI. The CDR3 runs 15 residues. V was pared by 6 bases and J by 4 bases, with 9 bases of the junction left unmatched. The CDR3 region is CASSAGQGRITEAFF. In nucleotides, the CDR3 is TGTGCCAGCAGCGCAGGACAGGGGAGGATCACTGAAGCTTTCTTT.

The V gene is TRBV11-3, the J gene TRBJ2-6; 7 bases fit TRBD1. The CDR3 sequence is 14 residues long. V shed 7 bases, J shed 2 bases, and the junction held 2 bases outside the gene matches. Germline V gene lookup returns CDR1 SGHNT and CDR2 YENEEA. This CDR3 is CASTGGTGANVLTF. The CDR3 nucleotides read TGTGCCAGCACAGGGGGAACTGGGGCCAACGTCCTGACTTTC. The full variable domain, in which reference TRBV11-3 and TRBJ2-6 provide the parts outside the CDR3, is EAGVVQSPRYKIIEKKQPVAFWCNPISGHNTLYWYLQNLGQGPELLIRYENEEAVDDSQLPKDRFSAERLKGVDSTLKIQPAELGDSAVYLCASTGGTGANVLTFGAGSRLTVL.

The CDR3 DNA is TGTGCCTTCTCGACAGCGATGAATTCACCCCTCCACTTT. The encoded protein is CAFSTAMNSPLHF. This chain links TRBV30 with TRBJ1-6, with D possibly TRBD1 on 5 matching bases. This CDR3 comprises 13 residues. V was clipped by 7 bases and J by 7 bases, with 14 bases between them. In germline, CDR1 is GTSNPN, CDR2 SVGIG (reference sequence).

The chain carries TRBV6-1 and TRBJ2-7; 9 bases match TRBD1. V shed 2 bases and J 7 bases; nucleotides not matched to a gene: 9. This CDR3 has 15 amino acids. CDR1 is MNHNS and CDR2 is SASEGT in the germline V gene. In DNA, the CDR3 is TGTGCCAGCAGTGAAAGTGGGACAGGGAAGGTGGAGCAGTACTTC. This sequence encodes CASSESGTGKVEQYF.

This chain uses TRBV4-1 with TRBJ2-2; TRBD2 matches at 11 bases. CDR1 is MGHRA and CDR2 is YSYEKL in the germline V gene. The V and J ends lost 3 bases and 4 bases, in that order; junction bases with no gene match: 7. The CDR3 runs 17 residues. The CDR3 loop is CASSQNYLAGGTGELFF. The CDR3 nucleotides read TGCGCCAGCAGCCAGAACTATCTAGCGGGGGGCACCGGGGAGCTGTTTTTT.

The rearrangement joins TRBV10-3 to TRBJ2-1; unclear D gene. Trimming removed 3 bases at V and 8 bases at J, with 5 bases between. The germline CDR1 and CDR2 sequences are ENHRY and SYGVKD. This CDR3 contains 11 residues. The CDR3: CAISEADEQFF. The CDR3 bases are TGTGCCATCAGTGAAGCCGATGAGCAGTTCTTC.

The V and J genes are TRBV19 and TRBJ2-2, with D possibly TRBD2 on 5 matching bases. The length of the CDR3 is 16 residues. V lost 1 base, J lost 7 bases, and 16 bases lay in between. The germline V gene encodes CDR1 LNHDA and CDR2 SQIVND (reference sequence). Here the CDR3 DNA reads TGTGCCAGTAGTATAGTAGGCCGGGGAGCAGGCGGGGAGCTGTTTTTT. It is translated as CASSIVGRGAGGELFF.

The CDR3 sequence: CASSFVGTPRNQPQHF. The CDR3 region has the DNA TGTGCCAGCAGTTTTGTGGGTACCCCGAGGAATCAGCCCCAGCATTTT. V is TRBV28 and J is TRBJ1-5; D remains unclear. V was clipped by 3 bases and J by 4 bases, with 16 bases between them. CDR1 is MDHEN, CDR2 SYDVKM, per germline. There are 16 residues in the CDR3.

V and J are TRBV28 and TRBJ2-6; D possibly corresponds to TRBD1 (6 bases). The CDR3 runs to 15 residues. With 6 bases removed from V and 0 bases from J, the gap between germline ends came to 9 bases. Germline CDR1 and CDR2: MDHEN and SYDVKM. The CDR3 DNA sequence: TGTGCCAGCAGGCGACAGGTCTCTGGGGCCAACGTCCTGACTTTC. This translates into CASRRQVSGANVLTF.

This clone came up a few times. This chain links TRBV5-5 with TRBJ1-4, with 8 bases fitting TRBD1. After removal of 4 bases from V and 7 bases from J, the junction contained 9 bases not matched to a gene. There are 15 residues in the CDR3. The germline CDR1 and CDR2 sequences are SGHKS and YYEKEE (reference sequence). CDR3 protein: CASSMDQGATEKLFF. The CDR3 bases are TGTGCCAGCAGCATGGATCAGGGGGCGACTGAAAAACTGTTTTTT.

The V and J genes are TRBV19 and TRBJ2-6, with a weak D call TRBD2 (7 bases). CDR1 LNHDA and CDR2 SQIVND come from the germline V gene (reference sequence). The CDR3 is 17 amino acids. The CDR3 spells CATKWEGGSEGANVLTF. CDR3 coding DNA: TGTGCTACTAAATGGGAGGGGGGCTCGGAGGGGGCCAACGTCCTGACTTTC. Using reference TRBV19 and TRBJ2-6 for the parts outside the CDR3, the full variable domain is DGGITQSPKYLFRKEGQNVTLSCEQNLNHDAMYWYRQDPGQGLRLIYYSQIVNDFQKGDIAEGYSVSREKKESFPLTVTSAQKNPTAFYLCATKWEGGSEGANVLTFGAGSRLTVL.

This clone was counted between two and nine times. This sample includes further DNA sequences coding for the same CDR3. The genes are TRBV7-9 and TRBJ1-3; the match to TRBD1 covers 7 bases. After removal of 5 bases from V and 0 bases from J, the junction contained 4 bases not matched to a gene. Germline assignment: CDR1 SEHNR and CDR2 FQNEAQ (reference sequence). The CDR3 extends over 15 amino acids. The CDR3 nucleotides read TGTGCCAGCAGCCGAGACAGGGTCTCTGGAAACACCATATATTTT. It yields the protein CASSRDRVSGNTIYF.

Here the CDR3 reads CASSFPGALNTEAFF. Written as DNA, the CDR3 is TGTGCCAGCAGCTTTCCAGGGGCGTTGAACACTGAAGCTTTCTTT. The chain joins TRBV5-4 to TRBJ1-1, with D tentatively TRBD1 (6 bases). This CDR3 is built from 15 residues. Germline assignment: CDR1 SGHNT and CDR2 YYREEE (reference sequence). With 2 bases removed from V and 0 bases from J, the gap between germline ends came to 11 bases.

This chain uses TRBV6-5 with TRBJ2-7, with D possibly matching TRBD2 (6 bases). Germline values: CDR1 MNHEY, CDR2 SVGAGI. The V and J ends lost 8 bases and 9 bases respectively, with 14 bases between them. The length of the CDR3 is 11 residues. CDR3 residues: CASQVRERQYF. The CDR3 nucleotides are TGTGCCAGCCAGGTTCGGGAGCGGCAGTACTTC.

The chain has TRBV7-2 and TRBJ1-6; D is possibly TRBD1 (5 bases). The germline gives CDR1 SGHTA, CDR2 FQGNSA. The V end lost 4 bases, the J end lost 10 bases, and 8 bases lay between the germline ends. CDR3 length equals 12 residues. Here the CDR3 DNA reads TGTGCCAGCAGCTCGACAGTATCACCCCTCCACTTT. It encodes CASSSTVSPLHF.

V gene TRBV19 combines with J gene TRBJ1-1, with 7 bases lining up with TRBD1. Germline V lookup: CDR1 LNHDA, CDR2 SQIVND (reference sequence). Trimming cost V 7 bases and J 1 base; bases outside gene matches: 6. The CDR3 runs 14 residues. This CDR3 is CASTGGGWNTEAFF. CDR3 nucleotides: TGTGCCAGTACCGGAGGGGGCTGGAACACTGAAGCTTTCTTT.

The rearrangement joins TRBV14 to TRBJ1-1; possible D gene TRBD1, 5 bases. The V end lost 1 base, the J end lost 11 bases, and 11 bases lay between the germline ends. From germline, CDR1 is SGHDN and CDR2 FVKESK. This CDR3 spans 12 amino acids. CDR3: CASSQAWSGAFF. The CDR3 DNA reads TGTGCCAGCAGCCAAGCATGGTCAGGGGCTTTCTTT.

This clone appeared a single time. The chain joins TRBV7-2 to TRBJ2-7; TRBD2 agrees at 9 bases. The V gene end was trimmed by 3 bases and the J gene end by 5 bases; junction bases not matched to a gene: 5. The CDR3 runs 14 residues. Germline CDR1 reads SGHTA; CDR2 reads FQGNSA. CDR3 protein: CASSFRAGGNEQYF. In nucleotides, the CDR3 is TGTGCCAGCAGCTTTCGAGCGGGGGGAAACGAGCAGTACTTC.

The chain couples TRBV5-1 to TRBJ2-7, with D possibly matching TRBD1 (6 bases). The V and J ends lost 3 bases and 7 bases respectively, with 17 bases between them. This CDR3 is built from 14 residues. Germline-derived CDR1 and CDR2 are SGHRS and YFSETQ. The CDR3 spells CASSWGPGIGEQYF. The CDR3 nucleotides read TGCGCCAGCAGCTGGGGGCCCGGGATAGGTGAGCAGTACTTC.

This chain joins TRBV18 and TRBJ2-7; D is perhaps TRBD2 (5 bases). From germline, CDR1 is KGHSH and CDR2 LQKENI. The ends were cut back, 5 bases at V and 5 bases at J, with 16 bases in the middle. The CDR3 spans 14 residues. The CDR3 sequence: CASSFYTFGNEQYF. CDR3 nucleotides: TGTGCCAGCTCATTCTACACGTTCGGGAACGAGCAGTACTTC.

The chain employs TRBV5-1 and TRBJ1-6; D ambiguous. This CDR3 spans 16 amino acids. Germline V gene data show CDR1 as SGHRS and CDR2 as YFSETQ. V gave up 4 bases and J gave up 7 bases, with 18 bases separating them. DNA for the CDR3: TGCGCCAGCAGCACCTTCCCGCCGCGGGCCAATTCACCCCTCCACTTT. It codes for CASSTFPPRANSPLHF. Variable domain in full (rest from reference TRBV5-1 and TRBJ1-6): KAGVTQTPRYLIKTRGQQVTLSCSPISGHRSVSWYQQTPGQGLQFLFEYFSETQRNKGNFPGRFSGRQFSNSRSEMNVSTLELGDSALYLCASSTFPPRANSPLHFGNGTRLTVT.

The chain is built from TRBV19 and TRBJ1-5, with 10 bases matching TRBD1. This CDR3 spans 18 amino acids. The J segment lost 3 bases and the V segment lost 5 bases, leaving 13 bases of the junction unmatched. CDR1 and CDR2 from the germline V gene are LNHDA and SQIVND (reference sequence). The CDR3 region is CASSARDRGVGYNQPQHF. The CDR3 DNA reads TGTGCCAGTAGTGCCCGGGACAGGGGAGTTGGTTACAATCAGCCCCAGCATTTT.

The chain combines TRBV7-9 with TRBJ2-7; the D gene is possibly TRBD1 (7 bases). Germline CDR1 and CDR2: SEHNR and FQNEAQ (reference sequence). V shed 11 bases and J shed 3 bases, with 20 bases lying between them. CDR3 length: 14 amino acids. The CDR3 DNA follows: TGTGCCTCTTCCCCCGGGACAGCGGGCTACGAGCAGTACTTC. Protein product: CASSPGTAGYEQYF. The full variable domain, with the rest looked up from reference TRBV7-9 and TRBJ2-7, is DTGVSQNPRHKITKRGQNVTFRCDPISEHNRLYWYRQTLGQGPEFLTYFQNEAQLEKSRLLSDRFSAERPKGSFSTLEIQRTEQGDSAMYLCASSPGTAGYEQYFGPGTRLTVT.